This T cell receptor beta chain was captured by sequencing in a study of technical replicates of blood from a handful of donors. This CDR3 has 11 amino acids. Trimming shortened V by 5 bases and J by 5 bases, and 6 bases separated the two germline ends. Germline V gives CDR1 LNHDA, CDR2 SQIVND (reference sequence). The assay was immunoSEQ multiplex PCR, and TCRdb's table has in-frame clones only and misses some. The sample records roughly 9,900 clones, roughly 94% being singletons. The receptor comes from a human donor in good health. V is TRBV19 and J is TRBJ1-1; unclear D gene. The sample comprised PBMCs. CDR3 loop: CASSERTEAFF. The CDR3 region has the DNA TGTGCCAGTAGTGAGAGGACTGAAGCTTTCTTT.